This T cell receptor beta chain was sequenced for a study of blood T cell repertoires in COVID-19. This table comes from immunoSEQ multiplex PCR, and its TCRdb copy is limited to in-frame clones, with some not included. Among roughly 430,000 clones, 88% were seen once, and the ten largest hold over 2%. The V and J ends lost 3 bases and 8 bases, in that order; junction bases with no gene match: 8. The CDR3 has 15 amino acids. Per the germline V gene, CDR1 is DFQATT and CDR2 is SNEGSKA (reference sequence). The receptor comes from a middle-aged woman with acute COVID-19. The gene calls are TRBV20-1 and TRBJ2-1, with TRBD1 identical over 12 bases. Input material: PBMCs or T cells enriched from blood (not recorded which). This chain's CDR3 is CSASLRDRGLDEQFF. CDR3 sequence (DNA): TGCAGTGCTAGTCTCCGGGACAGGGGGCTCGATGAGCAGTTCTTC.